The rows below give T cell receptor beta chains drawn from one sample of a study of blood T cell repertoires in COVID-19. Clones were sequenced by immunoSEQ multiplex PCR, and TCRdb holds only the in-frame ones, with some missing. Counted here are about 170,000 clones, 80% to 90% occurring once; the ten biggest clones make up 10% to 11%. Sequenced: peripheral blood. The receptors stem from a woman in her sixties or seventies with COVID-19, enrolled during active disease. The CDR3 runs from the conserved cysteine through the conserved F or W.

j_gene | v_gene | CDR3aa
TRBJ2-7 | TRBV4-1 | CASSQQGGLVYEQYF
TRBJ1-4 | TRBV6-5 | CASSYSGTRDEKLFF
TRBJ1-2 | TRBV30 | CAWKLRGGWGGYTF
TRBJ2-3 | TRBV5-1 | CASSLRAGDTQYF
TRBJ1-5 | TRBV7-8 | CASSLSGQGDQPQHF
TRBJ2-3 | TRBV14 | CASSHGGFTDTQYF
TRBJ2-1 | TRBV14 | CASSHPVPGSYNEQFF
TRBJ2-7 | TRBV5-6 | CASSPGTSGTWEQYF
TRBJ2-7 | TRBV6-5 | CASRAALDFYEQYF
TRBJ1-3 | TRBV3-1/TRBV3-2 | CASSQDGGGASGNTIYF
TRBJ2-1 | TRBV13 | CASSLGGSSYNEQFF
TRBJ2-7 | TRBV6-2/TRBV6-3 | CASSYSTRGDYEQYF
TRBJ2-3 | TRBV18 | CASSPLGTGSTNTQYF
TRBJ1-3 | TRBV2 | CAISRRGRGNTIYF
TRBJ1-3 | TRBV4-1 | CASSQDWGLYSGNTIYF
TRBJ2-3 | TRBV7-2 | CASGQGSITDTQYF
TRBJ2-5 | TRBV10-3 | CAISELGTSAQETQYF
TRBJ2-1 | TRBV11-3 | CASSYGTSGVYNEQFF
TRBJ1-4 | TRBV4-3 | CASSQDRATNEKLFF
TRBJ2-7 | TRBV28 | CASSFGYYEQYF
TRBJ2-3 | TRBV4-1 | CASSQGGWSGSSTDTQYF
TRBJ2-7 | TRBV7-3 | CASSLTASGSYEQYF
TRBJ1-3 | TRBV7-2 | CASSGRGTGNTIYF
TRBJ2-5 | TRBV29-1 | CSVRRVETQYF
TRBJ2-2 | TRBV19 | CASSIVWSRLTHTGELFF
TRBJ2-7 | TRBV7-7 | CASSLDRGGEQYF
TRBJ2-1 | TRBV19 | CATSGLAGYNEQFF
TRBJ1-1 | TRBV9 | CASSVAGKNTEAFF
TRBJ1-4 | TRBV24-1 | CATGGTGEKLFF
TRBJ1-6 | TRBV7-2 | CASSLSSYNSPLHF
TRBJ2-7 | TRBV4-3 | CASSQVRGGYEQYF
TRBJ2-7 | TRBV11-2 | CASSVTGAYEQYF
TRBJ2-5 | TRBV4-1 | CASSPTPARTSQETQYF
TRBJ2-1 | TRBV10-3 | CAISRGGPTYNEQFF
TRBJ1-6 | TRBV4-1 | CASSGGGTYNSPLHF
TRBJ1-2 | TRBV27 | CASSFVGHRGPYTF
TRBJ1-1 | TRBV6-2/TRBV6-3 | CASSNAGGNTEAFF
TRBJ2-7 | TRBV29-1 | CSVRTSGSGYEQYF
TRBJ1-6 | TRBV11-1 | CASSPGDSYNSPLHF
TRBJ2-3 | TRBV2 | CASRPRTGAGDTQYF
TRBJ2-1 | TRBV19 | CASSPTSGSYNEQFF
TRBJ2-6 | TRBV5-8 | CASSFYRGGSRTANVLTF
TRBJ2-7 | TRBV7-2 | CASSPGLAQEQYF
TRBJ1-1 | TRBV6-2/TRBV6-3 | CASSYTLGQGGTTEAFF
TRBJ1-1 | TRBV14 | CASSLRTGRNTEAFF
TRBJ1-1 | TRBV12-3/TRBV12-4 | CASSPKNTEAFF
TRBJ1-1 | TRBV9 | CASSGDLRGTGYTEAFF
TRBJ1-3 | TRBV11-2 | CASSLVGYTIYF
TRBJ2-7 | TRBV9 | CASSVGSGSYEQYF
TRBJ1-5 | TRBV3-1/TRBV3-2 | CASSATRSDQPQHF
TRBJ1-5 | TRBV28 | CASSLWAGRSSQPQHF
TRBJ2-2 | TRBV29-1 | CSGRLQGAAGELFF
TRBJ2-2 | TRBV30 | CAWRALGELFF
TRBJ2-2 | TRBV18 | CASSPRSIANTGELFF